This TCR beta chain came from a study of cytomegalovirus exposure and HLA in healthy donors. With respect to this clone: The antigen remains unidentified.

PCR used 60 Vbeta primers and 13 Jbeta primers. TCRdb keeps only in-frame clones here, not all; method: immunoSEQ multiplex PCR. The sample consists of around 130,000 clones, roughly 80% of them appearing once. Trimming left V 1 base short and J 8 bases short, with 14 bases between. Germline V gives CDR1 LGHNA, CDR2 YSLEER. The CDR3 length is 14 residues. Study results and caveats: Being productive about 90% or about 30% of the time was typical of most TCR beta V segments in an earlier analysis. It was likely that a cluster of highly shared sequence variants was a sequencing artifact.

Specimen: PBMCs. The receptor was derived from a girl aged 2 to 9 in good health and CMV-seronegative. The rearrangement uses TRBV4-3 and TRBJ1-2; maybe TRBD1 (5 bases). The DNA for the CDR3 is TGCGCCAGCAGCCAAGCTATGACAGCCTCGGGCTACACCTTC. Its translation is CASSQAMTASGYTF.